Below are 5 T cell receptor beta chains sequenced from a single sample in a study of early T cells in non-severe SARS-CoV-2 infection (dated by TCRdb to the early 2020s). Library prep was done by 5' RACE. TCRdb records NextSeq 500 as the sequencer. TCRdb trimmed public reads at Q25 via fastp, called clones via MiXCR and kept in-frame beta chains. A single entry per CDR3 protein holds the most common genes and DNA from its merged rows. A total of over 55,000 distinct CDR3 sequences appear in this sample, over 10% of them only once. Around 2.8% of the sample comes from the top ten. The sequenced sample was whole blood. Receptors originate from an adult who was a healthcare worker with PCR-confirmed SARS-CoV-2 infection or an uninfected control (not recorded which).

Turning to this clonotype: A read error may explain this, as a much larger clone is one base away. As DNA, the CDR3 is TGTGCCAACAGCGCAACAGATACGCAGTATTTT. Residues: CANSATDTQYF. The chain carries TRBV2 and TRBJ2-3; D unresolved. Trimming removed 10 bases from V and 3 bases from J, with 8 bases in between. The length of the CDR3 is 11 residues. In germline, CDR1 is SNHLY, CDR2 FYNNEI.

The chain carries TRBV18 and TRBJ2-5, with no clear D. Germline V gene sequence: CDR1 KGHSH, CDR2 LQKENI. V shed 0 bases and J shed 5 bases, with 13 bases lying between them. The CDR3 runs to 15 residues. The CDR3 region has the DNA TGTGCCAGCTCACCACCGGGATTCGTCGTGGAGACCCAGTACTTC. This encodes CASSPPGFVVETQYF.

V usage is TRBV6-1 and J usage is TRBJ1-5, with a tentative D call TRBD1 (6 bases). Germline CDR1 MNHNS, CDR2 SASEGT. The CDR3 extends over 14 amino acids. V lost 6 bases, J lost 2 bases, and 11 bases lay in between. CDR3 sequence reads: CASSLRQGNQPQHF. The CDR3, as DNA: TGTGCCAGCAGCCTTCGACAGGGCAATCAGCCCCAGCATTTT.

This clonotype was observed at least ten times. The chain couples TRBV29-1 to TRBJ2-3; 7 bases are a match to TRBD2. This CDR3 comprises 15 residues. The V and J ends lost 7 bases and 0 bases, in that order; junction bases with no gene match: 10. Germline V lookup: CDR1 SQVTM, CDR2 ANQGSEA. The CDR3 sequence is CSAGGSPTSTDTQYF. CDR3 DNA: TGCAGCGCGGGGGGTTCACCTACTAGCACAGATACGCAGTATTTT.

This clonotype was counted at least ten times. This chain uses TRBV12-3 or TRBV12-4 with TRBJ1-5, with TRBD1 matching over 7 bases. The CDR3 runs to 16 residues. The J segment lost 10 bases and the V segment lost 4 bases, leaving 16 bases of the junction unmatched. CDR3 bases: TGTGCCAGCAGTTCGGTACCGGGGGGACAGAATCGACCCCAGCATTTT. Protein product: CASSSVPGGQNRPQHF.